The rows below give T cell receptor beta chains drawn from one sample of a study of identical twins. TCRdb fed the 5' RACE reads into MiXCR, producing one record per CDR3 protein. The sample lists over 200,000 distinct CDR3 sequences, roughly 10% occurring once. The sample taken for sequencing was memory (CD45RO+) T cells sorted from blood. These receptors all come from a woman aged 18 to 35 in good health. Each CDR3 is given with its conserved first and last residue. Fields, in order: J gene, V gene, D gene, CDR3 protein. A D gene is named only where the DNA matches it firmly.

>TRBJ2-3|TRBV20-1|-
CSADLLTTDTQYF
>TRBJ1-6|TRBV5-6|-
CASSLVGERSPLHF
>TRBJ2-5|TRBV5-1|-
CASSSVGGETQYF
>TRBJ2-5|TRBV2|-
CASRVEETQYF
>TRBJ2-4|TRBV5-1|TRBD1
CASRQGSLGPRNIQYF
>TRBJ2-1|TRBV10-1|TRBD2
CASSASGRPEQFF
>TRBJ2-2|TRBV3-1|-
CASSLHNPGDTGELFF
>TRBJ2-1|TRBV25-1|-
CASRQGRVNEQFF
>TRBJ2-2|TRBV6-2/TRBV6-3|-
CASNSLANTGELFF
>TRBJ2-1|TRBV5-1|TRBD2
CASSIMTSGNNEQFF
>TRBJ1-1|TRBV5-4|TRBD1
CASSLRQGAEAFF
>TRBJ1-4|TRBV5-1|-
CASRLGVGTPEKLFF
>TRBJ2-2|TRBV4-3|-
CASSQRRGLRDNTGELFF
>TRBJ1-1|TRBV6-1|-
CASSQPGSPEAFF